These T cell receptor beta chains were read from a single sample in a study of OX40 agonist ivuxolimab in advanced cancers. Generated by immunoSEQ multiplex PCR, the TCRdb table keeps only in-frame clones and is missing some. The sample holds tens of thousands of clones, approximately 80% seen once. Sequences were derived from CD4+ or CD8+ T cells sorted from blood, sampled in a trial of the OX40 agonist ivuxolimab. The receptor source for this set is an adult with an advanced solid tumor such as melanoma, head and neck, liver or kidney cancer. The CDR3 runs from the conserved cysteine through the conserved F or W. The D gene is left open where the match is weak. For some rows the clone size is stated as once, few or many, or as a class when expanded; others skip it.

J gene | clone size | V gene | D gene | CDR3 protein | CDR3 DNA
TRBJ1-2 | once | TRBV6-1 | NA | CASSTGTSGSYGYTF | TGTGCCAGCAGCACCGGGACATCGGGGTCCTATGGCTACACCTTC
TRBJ2-7 | NA | TRBV5-4 | NA | CASSFSTSPNYEQYF | TGTGCCAGCAGCTTTTCGACGTCTCCCAACTACGAGCAGTACTTC
TRBJ2-1 | NA | TRBV4-1 | TRBD2 | CASSQSGGAPNEQFF | TGCGCCAGCAGCCAATCCGGGGGGGCCCCTAATGAGCAGTTCTTC
TRBJ1-5 | NA | TRBV18 | NA | CASSPSYSNQPQHF | TGTGCCAGCTCACCAAGCTATAGCAATCAGCCCCAGCATTTT
TRBJ1-1 | NA | TRBV14 | NA | CASSQGSFWMNTEAFF | TGTGCCAGCAGCCAAGGAAGTTTTTGGATGAACACTGAAGCTTTCTTT
TRBJ1-1 | NA | TRBV6-1 | NA | CASSESAGLRNREAFF | TGTGCCAGCAGTGAATCGGCAGGGTTGAGGAACCGAGAAGCTTTCTTT
TRBJ1-4 | NA | TRBV9 | NA | CASSLGAGTAAEKLFF | TGTGCCAGCAGCTTAGGGGCAGGAACGGCCGCTGAAAAACTGTTTTTT
TRBJ2-5 | few | TRBV5-1 | NA | CASGKEVLGQETQYF | TGCGCCAGCGGGAAGGAGGTTTTAGGCCAAGAGACCCAGTACTTC
TRBJ2-7 | NA | TRBV7-5 | NA | CVRSLERPTGPYEQYF | TGTGTCAGAAGCTTAGAGCGGCCTACCGGGCCCTACGAGCAGTACTTC
TRBJ2-7 | once | TRBV28 | TRBD1 | CASTKQGATSYEQYF | TGTGCCAGCACTAAACAGGGGGCCACCTCCTACGAGCAGTACTTC
TRBJ1-3 | NA | TRBV2 | NA | CASKGAVGNTIYF | TGTGCCAGCAAAGGGGCGGTTGGAAACACCATATATTTT
TRBJ2-5 | NA | TRBV4-2 | NA | CASSQDPGPGETQYF | TGTGCCAGCAGCCAAGATCCGGGGCCTGGGGAGACCCAGTACTTC